The 2 T cell receptor beta chains below all came from one sample that was sequenced in a study of read filtering for tumor transcriptome and immune sequencing. Molecular barcoded adaptors covering alpha/delta and beta/gamma chains were used on roughly 400 ng RNA. One entry per CDR3 protein, called by TCRdb with MiXCR from the reads. The table has around 130,000 distinct CDR3 sequences, over 10% seen once. Input material: a population of CD138-negative cells sorted from bone marrow. The receptors were gathered from a donor aged 40 or older with multiple myeloma.

This clonotype was counted many times. The genes are TRBV20-1 and TRBJ1-5; a possible D gene is TRBD1 (5 bases). The CDR3 has 12 residues. Germline CDR1 and CDR2: DFQATT and SNEGSKA (reference sequence). V lost 3 bases and J lost 7, with 10 bases in between. CDR3 nucleotides: TGCAGTGCTAGGACAGTCGGCCAGCCCCAGCATTTT. It encodes CSARTVGQPQHF.

This clonotype was detected many times. The chain links TRBV7-9 to TRBJ2-1; the D is unclear. The CDR3 length is 11 residues. V was cut by 7 bases and J by 7 bases, with 8 bases left in between. The V gene's germline CDR1 is SEHNR and CDR2 FQNEAQ (reference sequence). This chain's CDR3 is CASTGGNEQFF. DNA of the CDR3: TGTGCCAGCACCGGTGGAAATGAGCAGTTCTTC.